The count of the clone carrying this T cell receptor (beta chain) is one. The CDR3 has 18 residues. The germline V gene encodes CDR1 SGHTA and CDR2 FQGTGA. With 5 bases clipped from V and 1 base from J, the junction kept 8 bases outside the gene matches. Repertoires were generated with immunoSEQ multiplex PCR, while TCRdb's copy carries only in-frame clones and drops some. The table includes about 380,000 clones, 90% to 97% detected once. These data are taken from a study of shared clonotypes between healthy human individuals. The chain employs TRBV7-3 and TRBJ2-2; 12 bases align to TRBD2. This TCR was sampled from a man aged 25 to 40 in good health. The sample taken for sequencing was memory CD8+ T cells sorted from blood. Stated subset: CD45RO+ cells pooled with CCR7-negative TemRA cells. CDR3 DNA: TGTGCCAGCAGCCCCGGACTAGCGGGACCATTGAACACCGGGGAGCTGTTTTTT. The encoded protein is CASSPGLAGPLNTGELFF.